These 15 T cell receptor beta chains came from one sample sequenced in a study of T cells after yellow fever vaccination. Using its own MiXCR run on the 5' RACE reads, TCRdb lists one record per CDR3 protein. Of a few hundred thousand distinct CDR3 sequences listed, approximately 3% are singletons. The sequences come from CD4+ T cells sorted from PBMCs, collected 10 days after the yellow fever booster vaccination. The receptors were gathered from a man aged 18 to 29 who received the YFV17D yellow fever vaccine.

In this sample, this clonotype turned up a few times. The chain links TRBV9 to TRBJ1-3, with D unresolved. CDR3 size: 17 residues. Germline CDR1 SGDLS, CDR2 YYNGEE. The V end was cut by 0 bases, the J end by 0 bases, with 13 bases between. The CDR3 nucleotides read TGTGCCAGCAGCGTAGCAGACGGCCGATCCTCTGGAAACACCATATATTTT. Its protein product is CASSVADGRSSGNTIYF.

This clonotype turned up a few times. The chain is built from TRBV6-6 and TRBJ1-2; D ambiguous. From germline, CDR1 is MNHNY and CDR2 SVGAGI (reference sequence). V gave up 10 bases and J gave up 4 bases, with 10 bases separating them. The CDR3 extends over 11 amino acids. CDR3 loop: CATTDGYGYTF. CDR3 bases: TGTGCCACCACAGATGGCTATGGCTACACCTTC.

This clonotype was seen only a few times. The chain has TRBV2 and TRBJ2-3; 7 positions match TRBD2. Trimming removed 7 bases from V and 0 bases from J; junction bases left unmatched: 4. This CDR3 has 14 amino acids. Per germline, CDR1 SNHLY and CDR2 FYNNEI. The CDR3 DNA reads TGTGCCAGCAATAGCGGGCCCAGCACAGATACGCAGTATTTT. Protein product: CASNSGPSTDTQYF.

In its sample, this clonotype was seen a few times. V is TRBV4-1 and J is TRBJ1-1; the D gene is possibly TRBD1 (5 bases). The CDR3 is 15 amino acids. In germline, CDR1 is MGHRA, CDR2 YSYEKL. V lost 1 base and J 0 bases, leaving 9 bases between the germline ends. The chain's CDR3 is CASSQGTLLNTEAFF. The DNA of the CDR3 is TGCGCCAGCAGCCAAGGGACACTTTTGAACACTGAAGCTTTCTTT.

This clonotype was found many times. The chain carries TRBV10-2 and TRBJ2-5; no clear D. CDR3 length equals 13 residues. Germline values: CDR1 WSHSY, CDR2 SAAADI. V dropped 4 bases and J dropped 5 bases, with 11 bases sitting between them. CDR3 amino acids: CASSGRGGETQYF. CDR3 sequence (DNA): TGCGCCAGCAGTGGCCGCGGTGGCGAGACCCAGTACTTC.

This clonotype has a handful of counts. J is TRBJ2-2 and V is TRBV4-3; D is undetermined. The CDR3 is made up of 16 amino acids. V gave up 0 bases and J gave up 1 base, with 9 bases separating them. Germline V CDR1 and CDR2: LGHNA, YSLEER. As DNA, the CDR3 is TGCGCCAGCAGCCAAGATCCGAACAGGAACACCGGGGAGCTGTTTTTT. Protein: CASSQDPNRNTGELFF.

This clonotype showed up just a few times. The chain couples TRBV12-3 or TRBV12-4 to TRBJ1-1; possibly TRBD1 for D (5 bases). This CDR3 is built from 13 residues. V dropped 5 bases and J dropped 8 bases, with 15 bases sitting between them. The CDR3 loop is CASSPDSNREAFF. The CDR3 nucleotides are TGTGCCAGCAGTCCCGACAGTAACAGGGAAGCTTTCTTT.

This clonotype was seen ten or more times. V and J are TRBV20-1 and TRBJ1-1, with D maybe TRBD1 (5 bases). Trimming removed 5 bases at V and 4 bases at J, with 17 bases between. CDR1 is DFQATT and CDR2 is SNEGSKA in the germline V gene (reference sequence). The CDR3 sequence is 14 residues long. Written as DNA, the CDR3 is TGCAGTGCTCGCCCCGGGACCGACATCACTGAAGCTTTCTTT. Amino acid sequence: CSARPGTDITEAFF.

CDR3 sequence: CATKRTRDTGELFF. Written as DNA, the CDR3 is TGTGCCACCAAGAGGACGAGGGACACCGGGGAGCTGTTTTTT. The V and J genes are TRBV6-5 and TRBJ2-2; D perhaps matches TRBD2 (5 bases). Germline CDR1 is MNHEY and CDR2 is SVGAGI. There are 14 residues in the CDR3. Trimming cost V 10 bases and J 3 bases, with 15 bases left between them.

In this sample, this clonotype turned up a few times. In nucleotides, the CDR3 is TGTGCCAGCAGCTTAGTTACGGGGATAAACACCGGGGAGCTGTTTTTT. Protein sequence: CASSLVTGINTGELFF. J is TRBJ2-2 and V is TRBV11-2; maybe TRBD2 (5 bases). Trimming shortened V by 1 base and J by 2 bases, and 11 bases separated the two germline ends. This CDR3 has 16 amino acids. Germline CDR1 and CDR2: SGHAT and FQNNGV.

DNA of the CDR3: TGTGCCAGCAGTTCAGACATCAGCCTCTACAATGAGCAGTTCTTC. Translation gives CASSSDISLYNEQFF. The V call is TRBV6-2 or TRBV6-3, the J call TRBJ2-1, with D unclear. The V end lost 4 bases, the J end lost 3 bases, and 13 bases lay between the germline ends. The CDR3 extends over 15 amino acids. Germline V CDR1 and CDR2: MNHEY, SVGEGT.

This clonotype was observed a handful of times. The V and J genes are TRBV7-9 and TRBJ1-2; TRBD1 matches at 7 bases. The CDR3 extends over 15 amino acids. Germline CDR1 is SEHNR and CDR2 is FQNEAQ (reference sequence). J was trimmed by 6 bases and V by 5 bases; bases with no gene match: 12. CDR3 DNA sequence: TGTGCCAGCAGCCCGTGGGCACAGGGGATAGATGGCTACACCTTC. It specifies CASSPWAQGIDGYTF.

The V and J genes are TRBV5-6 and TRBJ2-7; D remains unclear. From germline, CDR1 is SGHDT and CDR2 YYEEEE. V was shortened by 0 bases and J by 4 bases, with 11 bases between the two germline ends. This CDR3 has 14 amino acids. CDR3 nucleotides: TGTGCCAGCAGCTTGGGGCGGCGAGAGTACGAGCAGTACTTC. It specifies CASSLGRREYEQYF.

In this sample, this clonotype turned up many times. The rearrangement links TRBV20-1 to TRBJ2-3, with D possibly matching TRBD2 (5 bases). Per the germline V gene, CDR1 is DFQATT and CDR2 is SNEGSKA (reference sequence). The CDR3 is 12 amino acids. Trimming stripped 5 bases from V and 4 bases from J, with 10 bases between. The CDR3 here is CSAQAGSDTQYF. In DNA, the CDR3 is TGCAGTGCTCAGGCGGGCTCAGATACGCAGTATTTT.

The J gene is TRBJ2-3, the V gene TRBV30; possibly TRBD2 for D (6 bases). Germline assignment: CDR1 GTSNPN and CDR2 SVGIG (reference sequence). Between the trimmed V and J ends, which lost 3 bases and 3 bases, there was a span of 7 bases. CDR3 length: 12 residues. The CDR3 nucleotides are TGTGCCTGGAGCGGGGGAACAGATACGCAGTATTTT. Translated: CAWSGGTDTQYF.